A selection of T cell receptor beta chains follows, all from one sample in a study of cytomegalovirus exposure and HLA in healthy donors. TCRdb's copy holds only in-frame clones and misses some; the assay was immunoSEQ multiplex PCR. The table records about 140,000 clones, 82% of them present only once. Sequenced sample: PBMCs. These receptors were collected from a male donor in good health and CMV-seronegative. Each CDR3 is given with its conserved first and last residue. D genes are given only for firm matches. For some rows the clone size is stated as once, few or many, or as a class when expanded; others skip it.

TRBV5-6,TRBD1,TRBJ2-5,few,TGTGCCAGCAACCACTGGACAGGGGCGGAGGAGACCCAGTACTTC,CASNHWTGAEETQYF
TRBV15,TRBD2,TRBJ2-5,.,TGTGCCACCAGCAGAGTAGCGGGAGGGCCCTCAGAGACCCAGTACTTC,CATSRVAGGPSETQYF
TRBV9,TRBD1,TRBJ1-1,.,TGTGCCAGCAGCGTCCCCCGAGGGACAGGGGGGTCACTGAACACTGAAGCTTTCTTT,CASSVPRGTGGSLNTEAFF
TRBV19,.,TRBJ2-2,.,TGTGCCAGTATACAGAAAGGGGAGGCGACCGGGGAGCTGTTTTTT,CASIQKGEATGELFF
TRBV11-3,TRBD2,TRBJ2-1,.,TGTGCCAGCAGCCTGAGCGGGAGGGATGAGCAGTTCTTC,CASSLSGRDEQFF
TRBV19,.,TRBJ2-7,.,TGTGCCAGTAGTAGCCTACAGGGTCCCTACGAGCAGTACTTC,CASSSLQGPYEQYF
TRBV4-3,.,TRBJ2-7,.,TGCGCCAGCAGCCAAGATGGCGGGTACGAGCAGTACTTC,CASSQDGGYEQYF
TRBV23-1,TRBD1,TRBJ2-2,.,TGCGCCAGCAGTCAACGCCACGACAGGGCCCGACAAAACACCGGGGAGCTGTTTTTT,CASSQRHDRARQNTGELFF
TRBV23-1,.,TRBJ2-2,.,TGCGCCAGCAGTCAGGACGGGGGTTGGGAAACCGGGGAGCTGTTTTTT,CASSQDGGWETGELFF
TRBV15,TRBD2,TRBJ2-5,.,TGTGCCACCAGCAGAGATTCACCGCGGGGGGAAGAGCAGTACTTC,CATSRDSPRGEEQYF
TRBV28,TRBD1,TRBJ1-6,.,TGTGCCAGCCATCAACGGGACAGATCTTCACCCCTCCACTTT,CASHQRDRSSPLHF
TRBV29-1,TRBD1,TRBJ2-3,.,TGCAGCGTTGAATGGGACAGCTACACAGATACGCAGTATTTT,CSVEWDSYTDTQYF
TRBV7-6,TRBD1,TRBJ2-7,.,TGTGCCAGCAGCTTAGCTACAGGGGGCTCCTACGAGCAGTACTTC,CASSLATGGSYEQYF
TRBV5-5,.,TRBJ1-1,.,TGTGCCAGCAGCCCGTGGGTCCGGGGGAACACTGAAGCTTTCTTT,CASSPWVRGNTEAFF
TRBV6-1,.,TRBJ2-7,.,TGTGCAAGCGTTAAAGGGGACGAGCAGTACTTC,CASVKGDEQYF
TRBV6-5,TRBD1,TRBJ2-7,.,TGTGCCAGCAGTTACTCCCCGGACAGGGAAAAGCAGTACTTC,CASSYSPDREKQYF
TRBV7-9,TRBD2,TRBJ2-7,.,TGTGCCAGCAGCTCAGTCACTAGCGGGGGGCTCGAGCAGTACTTC,CASSSVTSGGLEQYF
TRBV2,TRBD1,TRBJ1-2,.,TGTGCCAGCAGTCCGACAGGGGGGCACTATGGCTACACCTTC,CASSPTGGHYGYTF
TRBV2,.,TRBJ2-4,.,TGTGCCAGCAGGGGAGACGGGGCCAAAAACATTCAGTACTTC,CASRGDGAKNIQYF
TRBV29-1,.,TRBJ2-3,.,TGCAGCATCAAAATTGATACGCAGTATTTT,CSIKIDTQYF
TRBV21-1,.,TRBJ2-1,.,TGTGCCAGAACTTGGTTACTAGCGTTCCCAGATCACAGCTCCTACAATGAGCAGTTCTTC,CARTWLLAFPDHSSYNEQFF
TRBV11-2,.,TRBJ1-2,.,TGTGCCAGCAGCGGTTACAGGGCGGGCTACACCTTC,CASSGYRAGYTF
TRBV4-2,TRBD1,TRBJ2-7,.,TGTGCCAGCAGCCAAGCCCCCGGGGCGGGACAGGGTCGCGAGCAGTACTTC,CASSQAPGAGQGREQYF
TRBV5-1,TRBD1,TRBJ2-2,.,TGCGCCAGCAGGACAGGGGGCAACACCGGGGAGCTGTTTTTT,CASRTGGNTGELFF
TRBV19,TRBD1,TRBJ1-2,.,TGTGCCAGTAGGACGAGGGACAGTGGTAGGTTCTATGGCTACACCTTC,CASRTRDSGRFYGYTF
TRBV7-9,.,TRBJ1-5,.,TGTGCCAGCAGCGGGACACGGGAGGGTCCGGCCCAGCATTTT,CASSGTREGPAQHF
TRBV6-5,TRBD1,TRBJ1-5,.,TGTGCCAGCAGTTCCCGGGACAGGGCTCAGCCCCAGCATTTT,CASSSRDRAQPQHF
TRBV9,.,TRBJ2-1,.,TGTGCCAGCAGCGTATCGAATGAGCAGTTCTTC,CASSVSNEQFF
TRBV7-6,.,TRBJ2-7,.,TGTGCCAGCAGCTTAGACGGACTCCTCTACGAGCAGTACTTC,CASSLDGLLYEQYF
TRBV28,TRBD2,TRBJ2-1,.,TGTGCCAGCGGCTTCGCGGGGACTAGCGGGAGGCGAGAGTTAAAACGGGAGTTCTTC,CASGFAGTSGRRELKREFF
TRBV27,TRBD2,TRBJ2-3,.,TGTGCCAGCAGTTATAGCGGGGACTACACAGATACGCAGTATTTT,CASSYSGDYTDTQYF
TRBV29-1,.,TRBJ2-7,.,TGCAGCGTGAGAGGGGGATCCTACGAGCAGTACTTC,CSVRGGSYEQYF
TRBV13,.,TRBJ2-7,.,TGTGCCAGCAGCTTAGCTCCCACAGTTCACCACGAGCAGTACTTC,CASSLAPTVHHEQYF
TRBV7-9,.,TRBJ2-1,.,TGTGCCAGCAGCCGCCTAGATGGAAACAATGAGCAGTTCTTC,CASSRLDGNNEQFF
TRBV6-9,TRBD2,TRBJ2-2,few,TGTGCCAGCAGTAAAGGACTAGCGGGGGGCCAAAAGGGACCGAACACCGGGGAGCTGTTTTTT,CASSKGLAGGQKGPNTGELFF
TRBV28,.,TRBJ2-3,once,TGTGCCAGCAGACCTTCTTGGTCCAGGGGATCCACAGATACGCAGTATTTT,CASRPSWSRGSTDTQYF
TRBV5-4,TRBD1,TRBJ2-1,.,TGTGCCAGCAGCACGGGACAGGGTCGATGGGGGTCCTACAATGAGCAGTTCTTC,CASSTGQGRWGSYNEQFF
TRBV27,.,TRBJ1-1,.,TGTGCCAGCAGTGTGTACAGCTCCACTGAAGCTTTCTTT,CASSVYSSTEAFF
TRBV7-9,.,TRBJ1-2,.,TGTTCCTCCTCCCGGGCCAGGGGTGGCGATGGCTACACCTTC,CSSSRARGGDGYTF
TRBV7-9,.,TRBJ2-7,.,TGTGCCAGCAGCGGACAGAAATACGAGCAGTACTTC,CASSGQKYEQYF
TRBV15,.,TRBJ1-1,.,TGTGCCACCAGCAGAGATCTTTCGGGTGGGGCTTTCTTT,CATSRDLSGGAFF
TRBV5-4,TRBD1,TRBJ2-7,.,TGTGCCAGCAGCTTGGGGACAGGGGGCTCCTACGAGCAGTACTTC,CASSLGTGGSYEQYF
TRBV5-1,.,TRBJ2-3,.,TGCGCCAGCAGCTTGCCGGGACGGACATTCGGGGGAGCTAGCACAGATACGCAGTATTTT,CASSLPGRTFGGASTDTQYF
TRBV20-1,.,TRBJ2-7,.,TGCAGTGCCCGAGCAAGTTACGAGCAGTACTTC,CSARASYEQYF
TRBV7-2,.,TRBJ1-6,.,TGTGCCAGCAGCTTAGTCGGGGCGGGAAATTCACCCCTCCACTTT,CASSLVGAGNSPLHF
TRBV5-1,TRBD2,TRBJ2-3,.,TGCGCCAGCAGCCTACTAGCGGGAGCTGTAGATACGCAGTATTTT,CASSLLAGAVDTQYF
TRBV2,.,TRBJ1-2,.,TGTGCCAGCACCGGGGAGGCGGCTGGCTACACCTTC,CASTGEAAGYTF
TRBV19,.,TRBJ1-1,.,TGTGCCAGTAGTATCTTCGGACAGCGTGCCACTGAAGCTTTCTTT,CASSIFGQRATEAFF